This TCR beta chain was identified in a study of T-cell reconstitution after alpha-beta-depleted transplantation in children. Points from the study as a whole: There were some patients whose high TCRbeta diversity at day 60 came from surviving recipient T cells and thymic progenitors. A year post-transplant, T-cell counts and diversity derived mostly from newly produced T cells. By about two months after transplant, alpha-beta T cells reportedly arose from several hundred graft clones that had expanded.

Unique molecular identifiers were used to barcode this TCRbeta library. TCRdb used MiXCR to reprocess the PCR reads, holding one entry per CDR3 protein. Among about a million distinct CDR3 sequences listed, 25% to 35% were seen once. The CDR3 has 16 residues. Trimming shortened V by 1 base and J by 2 bases, and 14 bases separated the two germline ends. The germline gives CDR1 SGHVS, CDR2 FQNEAQ. A remark on this clonotype: Its specificity is unknown.

The sequencing used PBMCs, mostly from graft donor cells, collected 360 days after TCRalphabeta/CD19-depleted stem cell transplant. This chain links TRBV7-8 with TRBJ2-5, with D possibly being TRBD1 or TRBD2 (6 bases each). This clonotype was sampled from a boy in the first two years of life who had a stem cell transplant for SCID, so the T cells may come from the graft donor. CDR3: CASSLDPRGPQETQYF. The DNA of the CDR3 is TGTGCCAGCAGCTTAGACCCCCGGGGGCCACAAGAGACCCAGTACTTC.